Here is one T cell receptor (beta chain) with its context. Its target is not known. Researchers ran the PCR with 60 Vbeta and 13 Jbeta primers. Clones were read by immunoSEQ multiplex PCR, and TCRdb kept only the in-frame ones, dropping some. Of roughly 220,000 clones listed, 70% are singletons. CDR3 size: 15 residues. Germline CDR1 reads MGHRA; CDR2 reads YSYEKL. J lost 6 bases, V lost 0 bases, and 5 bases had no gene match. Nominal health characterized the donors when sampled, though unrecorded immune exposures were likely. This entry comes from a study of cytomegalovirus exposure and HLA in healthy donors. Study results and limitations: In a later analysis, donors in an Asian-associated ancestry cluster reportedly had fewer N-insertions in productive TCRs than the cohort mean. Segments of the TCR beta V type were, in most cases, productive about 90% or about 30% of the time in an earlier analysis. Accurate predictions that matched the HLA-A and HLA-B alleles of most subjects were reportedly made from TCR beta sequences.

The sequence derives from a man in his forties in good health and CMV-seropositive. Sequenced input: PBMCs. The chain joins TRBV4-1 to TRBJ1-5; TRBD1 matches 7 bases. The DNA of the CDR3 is TGCGCCAGCAGCCAAGAGGAGGGGGCGGGTCAGCCCCAGCATTTT. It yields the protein CASSQEEGAGQPQHF.